This T cell receptor beta chain was found in a study of blood T cell repertoires in COVID-19. Study context: Spain, Italy and the United States supplied samples that represented acute and convalescent COVID-19. The analysed material was cDNA or gDNA that came from T cells, B-cell-depleted T cells, or PBMCs.

The germline V gene encodes CDR1 MNHEY and CDR2 SVGAGI. The length of the CDR3 is 15 residues. V gave up 4 bases and J gave up 3 bases; unmatched junction bases: 6. Seattle participants joined during active infection and were tracked over time. In the source study's methods: It was from reference gene primer amplification that nucleated cell counts were estimated. Profiling relied on immunoSEQ multiplex PCR, and the TCRdb table lists in-frame clones only, not all of them. That table supplies the V and J calls and clone size; D and trimming were determined from the DNA. The table has 450,000 or so clones, roughly 90% seen once.

The chain uses TRBV6-5 and TRBJ2-5; 9 nucleotides line up with TRBD1. Sequencing used peripheral blood. The sequence came from a man younger than 30 with COVID-19, enrolled during active disease. The CDR3: CASSSNRGQKETQYF. In nucleotides, the CDR3 is TGTGCCAGCAGTTCCAACAGGGGGCAAAAAGAGACCCAGTACTTC.